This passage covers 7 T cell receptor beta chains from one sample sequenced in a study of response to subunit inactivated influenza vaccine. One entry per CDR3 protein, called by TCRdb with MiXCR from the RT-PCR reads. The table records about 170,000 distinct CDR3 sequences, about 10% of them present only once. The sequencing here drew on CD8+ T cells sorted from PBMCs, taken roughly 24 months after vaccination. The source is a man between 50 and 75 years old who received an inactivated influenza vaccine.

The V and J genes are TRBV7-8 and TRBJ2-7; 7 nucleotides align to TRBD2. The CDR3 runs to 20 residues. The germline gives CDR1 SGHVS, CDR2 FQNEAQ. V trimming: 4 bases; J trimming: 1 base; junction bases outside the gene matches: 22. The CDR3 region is CASSSRGSGKDAFASYEQYF. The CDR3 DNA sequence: TGTGCCAGCAGCTCGAGAGGAAGCGGGAAGGACGCCTTTGCTTCCTACGAGCAGTACTTC. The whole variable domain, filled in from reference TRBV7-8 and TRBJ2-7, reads GAGVSQSPRYKVAKRGQDVALRCDPISGHVSLFWYQQALGQGPEFLTYFQNEAQLDKSGLPSDRFFAERPEGSVSTLKIQRTQQEDSAVYLCASSSRGSGKDAFASYEQYFGPGTRLTVT.

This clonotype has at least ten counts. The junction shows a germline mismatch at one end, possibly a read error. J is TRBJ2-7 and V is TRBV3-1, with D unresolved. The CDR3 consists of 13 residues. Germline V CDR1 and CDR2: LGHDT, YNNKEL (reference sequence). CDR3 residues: CASSEDNLYEQYF. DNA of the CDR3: TGTGCCAGCAGCGAAGACAACCTCTACGAGCAGTACTTC.

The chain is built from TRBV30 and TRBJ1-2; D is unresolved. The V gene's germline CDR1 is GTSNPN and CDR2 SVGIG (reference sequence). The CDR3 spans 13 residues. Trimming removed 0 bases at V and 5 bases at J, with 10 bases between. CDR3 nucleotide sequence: TGTGCCTGGAGTGTTGGTACAACTTATGGCTACACCTTC. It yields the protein CAWSVGTTYGYTF.

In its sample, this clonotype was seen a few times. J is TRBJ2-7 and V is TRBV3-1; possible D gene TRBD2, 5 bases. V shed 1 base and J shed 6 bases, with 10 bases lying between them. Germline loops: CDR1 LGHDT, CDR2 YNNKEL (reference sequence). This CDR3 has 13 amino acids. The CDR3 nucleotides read TGTGCCAGCAGCCAAGCTCTAGCCAGCGAGCAGTACTTC. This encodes CASSQALASEQYF.

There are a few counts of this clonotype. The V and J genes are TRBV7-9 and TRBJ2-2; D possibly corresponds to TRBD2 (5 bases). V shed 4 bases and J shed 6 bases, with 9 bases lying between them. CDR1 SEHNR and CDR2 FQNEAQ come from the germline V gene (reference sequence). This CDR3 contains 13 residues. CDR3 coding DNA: TGTGCCAGCAGCTCAGCGGTTCCCGGGGAGCTGTTTTTT. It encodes CASSSAVPGELFF.

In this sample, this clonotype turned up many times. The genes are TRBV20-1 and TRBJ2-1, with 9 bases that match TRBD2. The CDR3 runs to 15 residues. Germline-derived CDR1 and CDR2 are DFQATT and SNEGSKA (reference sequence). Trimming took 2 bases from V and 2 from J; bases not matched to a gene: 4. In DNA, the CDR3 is TGCAGTGCTAGATCTAGCGGGAATGCCTACAATGAGCAGTTCTTC. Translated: CSARSSGNAYNEQFF.

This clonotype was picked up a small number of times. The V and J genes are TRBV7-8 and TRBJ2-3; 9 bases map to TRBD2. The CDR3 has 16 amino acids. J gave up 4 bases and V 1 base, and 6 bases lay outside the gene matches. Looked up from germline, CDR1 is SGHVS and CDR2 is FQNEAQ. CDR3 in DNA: TGTGCCAGCAGCTTAGTGGCGGGGGGGCTGGCAGATACGCAGTATTTT. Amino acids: CASSLVAGGLADTQYF.